Listed below are T cell receptor beta chains from one sample, sequenced in a study of blood T cells in healthy people across ages. Each CDR3 protein is one row after TCRdb ran MiXCR on the 5' RACE reads. The table includes just over 1 million distinct CDR3 sequences, 35% to 50% detected once. Sequencing input: blood. Every receptor here comes from a woman between 55 and 75 years old in good health. Each CDR3 is given with its conserved first and last residue. The D gene is left open where the match is weak. Clone size is not always given. Where it is, it says once, few, many or a class for expanded clones.

few	TRBJ1-2	TRBD1	TRBV5-1	CASSFEGANGYTF	TGCGCCAGCAGCTTCGAGGGGGCGAATGGCTACACCTTC
-	TRBJ2-7	TRBD2	TRBV4-1	CASSQAGSGSYEQYF	TGCGCCAGCAGCCAAGCTGGTAGCGGGAGCTACGAGCAGTACTTC
-	TRBJ2-1	TRBD2	TRBV2	CASRDLAGGYSYNEQFF	TGTGCCAGCAGAGACCTAGCGGGAGGGTACTCCTACAATGAGCAGTTCTTC
many	TRBJ2-6	-	TRBV5-8	CASSPGRGFSGANVLTF	TGTGCCAGCAGCCCCGGACGGGGATTCTCTGGGGCCAACGTCCTGACTTTC
few	TRBJ2-3	-	TRBV7-9	CASIPLGPDTQYF	TGTGCCAGCATCCCCCTAGGCCCAGATACGCAGTATTTT
many	TRBJ2-1	-	TRBV2	CASSEAQIFGNEQFF	TGTGCCAGCAGTGAAGCGCAAATATTCGGGAATGAGCAGTTCTTC
-	TRBJ2-3	-	TRBV6-1	CASAESGSTDTQYF	TGTGCCAGCGCCGAGAGCGGGAGCACAGATACGCAGTATTTT
many	TRBJ2-5	-	TRBV20-1	CSASWADGETQYF	TGCAGTGCTAGTTGGGCCGACGGAGAGACCCAGTACTTC
-	TRBJ1-4	-	TRBV21-1	CASSKVYLQGIATNEKLFF	TGTGCCAGCAGCAAAGTGTACCTACAGGGGATTGCAACTAATGAAAAACTGTTTTTT
few	TRBJ2-7	TRBD2	TRBV12-5	CASGAGGSYEQYF	TGTGCTAGTGGAGCGGGAGGGTCCTACGAGCAGTACTTC
-	TRBJ1-6	TRBD1	TRBV5-1	CASSLWTGLNSPLHF	TGCGCCAGCAGCTTGTGGACAGGGCTCAATTCACCCCTCCACTTT
-	TRBJ2-1	TRBD1	TRBV24-1	CATSDSGQGLRNEQFF	TGTGCCACCAGTGACTCGGGACAGGGGTTACGGAATGAGCAGTTCTTC
few	TRBJ2-7	-	TRBV7-9	CASSDLLQTGNSYEQYF	TGTGCCAGCAGTGATCTTCTTCAAACCGGGAACTCCTACGAGCAGTACTTC
-	TRBJ2-7	TRBD2	TRBV9	CASSVNGRPVDEQYF	TGTGCCAGCAGCGTAAACGGGAGGCCTGTCGACGAGCAGTACTTC
once	TRBJ1-2	-	TRBV20-1	CSATRTVNYGYTF	TGCAGTGCTACCAGGACAGTCAACTATGGCTACACCTTC
-	TRBJ2-5	-	TRBV4-1	CASSQDAQETQYF	TGCGCCAGCAGCCAAGATGCCCAAGAGACCCAGTACTTC
few	TRBJ2-1	-	TRBV28	CASTNGLIDEQFF	TGTGCCAGCACAAATGGTTTAATCGATGAGCAGTTCTTC
few	TRBJ1-6	TRBD1	TRBV10-3	CAISRQGANSPLHF	TGTGCCATCAGCCGACAGGGGGCTAATTCACCCCTCCACTTT
few	TRBJ1-1	TRBD1	TRBV20-1	CSARKTGLLYTEAFF	TGCAGTGCTAGAAAGACAGGGCTCTTGTACACTGAAGCTTTCTTT
few	TRBJ1-4	-	TRBV7-2	CASSPGRARSEKLFF	TGTGCCAGCAGCCCAGGGAGGGCCAGATCTGAAAAACTGTTTTTT
few	TRBJ2-7	TRBD2	TRBV3-1	CASSFLAGGRTYEQYF	TGTGCCAGCAGCTTCCTAGCGGGAGGCCGAACCTACGAGCAGTACTTC
-	TRBJ2-7	TRBD2	TRBV2	CVSGDPAYEQYF	TGCGTGAGCGGGGACCCCGCCTACGAGCAGTACTTC
few	TRBJ1-5	-	TRBV5-1	CASSLDGGNQPQHF	TGCGCCAGCAGCTTGGACGGGGGCAATCAGCCCCAGCATTTT